This entry concerns a single T cell receptor beta chain. The sample belongs to a study of T cell changes during pregnancy in multiple sclerosis. Repertoires were generated with immunoSEQ multiplex PCR, while TCRdb's copy carries only in-frame clones and drops some. The table lists about 30,000 clones, about 93% of them singletons. From germline, CDR1 is SGHRS and CDR2 YFSETQ. The CDR3 length is 10 residues. Trimming cost V 3 bases and J 9 bases, with 6 bases left between them. The receptor was isolated from a female donor with multiple sclerosis, enrolled in a pregnancy study. This chain joins TRBV5-1 and TRBJ1-2; no clear D. The material was CD4+ T cells from peripheral blood mononuclear cells, obtained after pregnancy. The CDR3 sequence: CASSYTSYTF. The CDR3 DNA reads as TGCGCCAGCAGCTACACAAGCTACACCTTC.